The sequence of this TCR beta chain was determined in a study of cytomegalovirus exposure and HLA in healthy donors. Sequencing used immunoSEQ multiplex PCR; TCRdb keeps in-frame clones, though not all of them. The sample has under 150,000 clones, 80% to 90% seen once. Deletions cut 4 bases from V and 2 bases from J, with 9 bases between. The CDR3 is 13 residues long. The V gene's germline CDR1 is SGHNT and CDR2 YYREEE (reference sequence). The clonotype originates from a woman aged 25 to 45 in good health and CMV-seronegative. J is TRBJ1-2 and V is TRBV5-4; tentatively, D is TRBD1 (6 bases). Sequencing input: PBMCs. The CDR3 is CASSADRNYGYTF. In DNA form, the CDR3 reads TGTGCCAGCAGCGCCGACAGGAACTATGGCTACACCTTC. Together with reference TRBV5-4 and TRBJ1-2, the CDR3 gives the full variable domain: ETGVTQSPTHLIKTRGQQVTLRCSSQSGHNTVSWYQQALGQGPQFIFQYYREEENGRGNFPPRFSGLQFPNYSSELNVNALELDDSALYLCASSADRNYGYTFGSGTRLTVV.